Listed below are T cell receptor beta chains from one sample, sequenced in a study of blood T cells in healthy people across ages. MiXCR, run by TCRdb on the 5' RACE reads, gives a single entry per CDR3 protein. The sample shows about 720,000 distinct CDR3 sequences, roughly 20% of them seen only once. Sequenced sample: blood. Receptor source: a man between 65 and 85 years old in good health. CDR3s include the opening cysteine and the closing phenylalanine or tryptophan.

CDR3,J,V
CASSSRDIYGYTF,TRBJ1-2,TRBV7-2
CASSQEVSGATNEKLFF,TRBJ1-4,TRBV14
CASSVVQAYTQYF,TRBJ2-3,TRBV9
CASSQGPPAASYNEQFF,TRBJ2-1,TRBV3-1
CASSLVGLAGSYEQYF,TRBJ2-7,TRBV11-2
CSVRGQTASTDTQYF,TRBJ2-3,TRBV29-1
CASSPTGPYEQYF,TRBJ2-7,TRBV12-3/TRBV12-4
CASSPGGRMFF,TRBJ1-4,TRBV11-2
CASSQGLAGNREFF,TRBJ2-7,TRBV3-1
CSATWGGNRDTQYF,TRBJ2-3,TRBV20-1
CSADTNSGSKETQYF,TRBJ2-5,TRBV20-1
CASKLGWDLNGYTF,TRBJ1-2,TRBV6-5
CASSYSRKETQYF,TRBJ2-5,TRBV6-5
CASSPRHVQYF,TRBJ2-5,TRBV14
CASSQEPGTSGSQYF,TRBJ2-3,TRBV3-1
CASVGDSFLPDTQYF,TRBJ2-3,TRBV5-1
CASRADFSSGNTIYF,TRBJ1-3,TRBV5-1
CASSPTDRVETQYF,TRBJ2-5,TRBV4-2
CASSTGQTSTNEKLFF,TRBJ1-4,TRBV9
CSANIQLGETQYF,TRBJ2-5,TRBV20-1
CSASQSSAGEETQYF,TRBJ2-5,TRBV20-1
CSAWGGPGTQYF,TRBJ2-3,TRBV20-1
CATSTWRDTEAFF,TRBJ1-1,TRBV15
CSVEVGQGVDEQFF,TRBJ2-1,TRBV29-1
CASSRRWGTEKLFF,TRBJ1-4,TRBV12-3/TRBV12-4
CATSDTLPDRGTLYQETQYF,TRBJ2-5,TRBV24-1
CASSTDRGTEAFF,TRBJ1-1,TRBV6-5
CSVDSGGDTQYF,TRBJ2-3,TRBV29-1
CSARGRLAGPDNEQFF,-,TRBV20-1
CASSEYFEAFF,TRBJ1-1,TRBV10-2
CANSLVEERSGYTF,TRBJ1-2,TRBV5-5
CASSVEEGNEQFF,TRBJ2-1,TRBV9
CASSLSGNEKLFF,TRBJ1-4,TRBV12-3/TRBV12-4
CSANAGANEKLFF,TRBJ1-4,TRBV20-1
CASSTPNRYEQYF,TRBJ2-7,TRBV13
CASSYLSPGHRNEKLFF,TRBJ1-4,TRBV4-1
CASSGVVGGETQYF,TRBJ2-5,TRBV10-2
CASSFPDRWDGYTF,TRBJ1-2,TRBV6-1